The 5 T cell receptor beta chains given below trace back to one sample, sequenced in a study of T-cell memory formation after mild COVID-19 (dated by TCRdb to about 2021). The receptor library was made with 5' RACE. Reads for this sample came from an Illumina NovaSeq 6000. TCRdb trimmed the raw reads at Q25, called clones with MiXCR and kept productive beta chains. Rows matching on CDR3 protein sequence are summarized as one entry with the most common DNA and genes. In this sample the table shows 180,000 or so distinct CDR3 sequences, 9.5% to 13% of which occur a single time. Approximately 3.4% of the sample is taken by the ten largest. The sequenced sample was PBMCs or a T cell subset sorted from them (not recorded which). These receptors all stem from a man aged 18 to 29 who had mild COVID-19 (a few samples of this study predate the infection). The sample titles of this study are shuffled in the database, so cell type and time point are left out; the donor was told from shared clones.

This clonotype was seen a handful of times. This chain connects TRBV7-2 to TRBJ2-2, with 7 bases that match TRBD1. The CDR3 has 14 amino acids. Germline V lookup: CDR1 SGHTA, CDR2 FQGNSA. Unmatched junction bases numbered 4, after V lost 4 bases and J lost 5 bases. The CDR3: CASSSGQITGELFF. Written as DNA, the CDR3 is TGTGCCAGCAGCTCGGGACAGATAACCGGGGAGCTGTTTTTT.

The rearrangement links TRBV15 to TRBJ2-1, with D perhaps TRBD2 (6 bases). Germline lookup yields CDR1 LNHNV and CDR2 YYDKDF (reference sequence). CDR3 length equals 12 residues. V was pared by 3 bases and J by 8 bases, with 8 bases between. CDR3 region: CATSSRDYEQFF. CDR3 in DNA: TGTGCCACCAGCAGCCGGGACTATGAGCAGTTCTTC. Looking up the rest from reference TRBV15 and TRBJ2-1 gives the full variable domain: DAMVIQNPRYQVTQFGKPVTLSCSQTLNHNVMYWYQQKSSQAPKLLFHYYDKDFNNEADTPDNFQSRRPNTSFCFLDIRSPGLGDTAMYLCATSSRDYEQFFGPGTRLTVL.

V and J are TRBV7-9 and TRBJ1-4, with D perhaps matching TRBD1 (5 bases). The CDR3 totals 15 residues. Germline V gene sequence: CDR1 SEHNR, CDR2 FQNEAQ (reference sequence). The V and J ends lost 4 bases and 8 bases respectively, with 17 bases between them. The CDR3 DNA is TGTGCCAGCAGCTCCGACAGTGCCCGGGGCGAAAAACTGTTTTTT. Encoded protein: CASSSDSARGEKLFF.

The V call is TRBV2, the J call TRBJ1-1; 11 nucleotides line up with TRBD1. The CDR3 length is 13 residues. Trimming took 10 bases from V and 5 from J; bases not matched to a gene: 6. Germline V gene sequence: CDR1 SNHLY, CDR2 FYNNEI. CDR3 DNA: TGTGCCATCCGGACAGGGGGCCGTACTGAAGCTTTCTTT. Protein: CAIRTGGRTEAFF.

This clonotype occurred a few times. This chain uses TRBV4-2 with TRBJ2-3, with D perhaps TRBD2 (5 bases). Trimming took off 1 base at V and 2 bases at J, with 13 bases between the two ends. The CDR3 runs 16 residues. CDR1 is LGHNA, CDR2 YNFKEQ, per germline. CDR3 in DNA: TGTGCCAGCAGCCAAGGAGGGCCCAGTGTCACAGATACGCAGTATTTT. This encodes CASSQGGPSVTDTQYF.